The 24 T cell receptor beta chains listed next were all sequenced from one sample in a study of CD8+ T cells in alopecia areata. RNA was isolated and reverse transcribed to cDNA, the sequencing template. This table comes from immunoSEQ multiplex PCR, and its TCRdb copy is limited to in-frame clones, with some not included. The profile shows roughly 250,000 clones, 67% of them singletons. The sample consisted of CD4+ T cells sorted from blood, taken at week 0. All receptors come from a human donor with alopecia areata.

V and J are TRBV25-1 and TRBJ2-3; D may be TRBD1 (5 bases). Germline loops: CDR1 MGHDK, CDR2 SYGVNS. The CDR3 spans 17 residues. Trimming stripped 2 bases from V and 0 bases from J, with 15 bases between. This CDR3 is CASSELGWSGSTDTQYF. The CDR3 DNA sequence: TGTGCCAGCAGTGAACTCGGTTGGTCAGGGAGCACAGATACGCAGTATTTT.

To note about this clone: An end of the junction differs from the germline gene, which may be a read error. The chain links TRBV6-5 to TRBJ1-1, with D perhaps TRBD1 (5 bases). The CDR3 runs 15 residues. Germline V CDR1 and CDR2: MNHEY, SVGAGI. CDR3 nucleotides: TGTGCCAGCAGAAGGACGACAGCCCCGAACGCTGAAGCTTTCTTT. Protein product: CASRRTTAPNAEAFF.

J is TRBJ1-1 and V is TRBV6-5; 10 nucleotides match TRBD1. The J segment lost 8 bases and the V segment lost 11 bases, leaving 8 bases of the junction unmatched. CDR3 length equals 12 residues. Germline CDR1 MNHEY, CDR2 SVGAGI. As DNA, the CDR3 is TGTGCCGCACAACCGGGACAGGGGGAAGCTTTCTTT. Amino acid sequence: CAAQPGQGEAFF.

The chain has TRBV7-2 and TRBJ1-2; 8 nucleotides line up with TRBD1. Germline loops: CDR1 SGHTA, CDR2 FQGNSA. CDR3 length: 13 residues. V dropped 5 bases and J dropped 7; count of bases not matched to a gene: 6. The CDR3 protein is CASSKDRVGGYTF. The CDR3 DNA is TGTGCCAGCAGCAAGGACAGGGTCGGTGGCTACACCTTC.

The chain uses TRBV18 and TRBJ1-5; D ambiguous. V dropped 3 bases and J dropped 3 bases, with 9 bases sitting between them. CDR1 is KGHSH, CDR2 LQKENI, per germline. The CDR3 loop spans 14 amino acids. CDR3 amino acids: CASSPRQNNQPQHF. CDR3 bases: TGTGCCAGCTCACCGCGGCAGAACAATCAGCCCCAGCATTTT. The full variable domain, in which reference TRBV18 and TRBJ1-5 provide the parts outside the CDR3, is NAGVMQNPRHLVRRRGQEARLRCSPMKGHSHVYWYRQLPEEGLKFMVYLQKENIIDESGMPKERFSAEFPKEGPSILRIQQVVRGDSAAYFCASSPRQNNQPQHFGDGTRLSIL.

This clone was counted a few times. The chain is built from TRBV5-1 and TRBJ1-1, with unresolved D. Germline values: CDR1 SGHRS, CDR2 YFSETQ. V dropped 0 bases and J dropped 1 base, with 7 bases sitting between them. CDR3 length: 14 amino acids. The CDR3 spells CASSLEQPNTEAFF. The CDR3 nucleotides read TGCGCCAGCAGCTTGGAACAGCCGAACACTGAAGCTTTCTTT.

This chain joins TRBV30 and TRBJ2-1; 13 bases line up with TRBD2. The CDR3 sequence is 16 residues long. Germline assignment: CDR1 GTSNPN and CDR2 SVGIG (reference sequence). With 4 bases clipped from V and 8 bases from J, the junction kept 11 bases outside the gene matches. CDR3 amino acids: CAWTPWTSGGYDEQFF. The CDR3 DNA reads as TGTGCCTGGACCCCATGGACTAGCGGGGGATACGATGAGCAGTTCTTC.

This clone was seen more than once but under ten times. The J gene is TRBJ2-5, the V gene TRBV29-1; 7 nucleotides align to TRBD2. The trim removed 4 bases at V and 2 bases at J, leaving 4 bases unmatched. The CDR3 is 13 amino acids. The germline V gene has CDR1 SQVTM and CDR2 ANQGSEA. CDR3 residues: CSVGVRGQETQYF. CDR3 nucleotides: TGCAGCGTTGGGGTGCGGGGGCAAGAGACCCAGTACTTC.

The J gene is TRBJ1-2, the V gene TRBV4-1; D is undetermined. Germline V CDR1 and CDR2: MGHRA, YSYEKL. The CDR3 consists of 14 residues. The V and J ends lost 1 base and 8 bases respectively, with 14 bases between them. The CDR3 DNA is TGCGCCAGCAGCCAAGTCACGGGCTTAAGGGGCTACACCTTC. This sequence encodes CASSQVTGLRGYTF.

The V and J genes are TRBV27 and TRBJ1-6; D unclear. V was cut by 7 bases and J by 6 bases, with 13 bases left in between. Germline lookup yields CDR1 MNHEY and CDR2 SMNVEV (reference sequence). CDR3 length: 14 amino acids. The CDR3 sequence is CASTGSVGNSPLHF. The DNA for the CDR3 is TGTGCCAGCACCGGGAGTGTTGGTAATTCACCCCTCCACTTT.

In DNA form, the CDR3 reads TGCAGCGTCGGCCACGGGACAGCGTTCTACGAGCAGTACTTC. It yields the protein CSVGHGTAFYEQYF. The chain carries TRBV29-1 and TRBJ2-7; 7 nucleotides agree with TRBD1. Per the germline V gene, CDR1 is SQVTM and CDR2 is ANQGSEA. The J segment lost 3 bases and the V segment lost 6 bases, leaving 11 bases of the junction unmatched. CDR3 length: 14 amino acids.

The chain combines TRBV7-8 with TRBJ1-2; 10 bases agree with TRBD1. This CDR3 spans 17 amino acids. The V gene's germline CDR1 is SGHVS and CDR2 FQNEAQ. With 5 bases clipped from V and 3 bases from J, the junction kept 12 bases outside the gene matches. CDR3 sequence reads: CASSASRDRGTYYGYTF. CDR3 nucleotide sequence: TGTGCCAGCAGCGCCTCCCGGGACAGGGGAACCTACTATGGCTACACCTTC.

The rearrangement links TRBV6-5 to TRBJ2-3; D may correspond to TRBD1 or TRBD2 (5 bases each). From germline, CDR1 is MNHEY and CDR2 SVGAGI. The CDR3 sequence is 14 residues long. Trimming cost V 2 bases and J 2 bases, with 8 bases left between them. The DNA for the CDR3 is TGTGCCAGCAGTTACAGGGACGCCACAGATACGCAGTATTTT. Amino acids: CASSYRDATDTQYF.

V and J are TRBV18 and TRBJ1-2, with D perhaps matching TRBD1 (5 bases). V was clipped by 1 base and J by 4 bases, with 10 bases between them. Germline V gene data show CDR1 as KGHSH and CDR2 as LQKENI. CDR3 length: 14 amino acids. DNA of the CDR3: TGTGCCAGCTCACCACAAGCAGGGATCTATGGCTACACCTTC. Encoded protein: CASSPQAGIYGYTF.

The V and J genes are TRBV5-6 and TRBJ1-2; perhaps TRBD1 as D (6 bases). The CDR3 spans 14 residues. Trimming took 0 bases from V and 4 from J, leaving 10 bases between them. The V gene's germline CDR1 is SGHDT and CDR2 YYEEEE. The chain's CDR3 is CASSLEQGTYGYTF. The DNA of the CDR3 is TGTGCCAGCAGCTTGGAGCAGGGGACCTATGGCTACACCTTC.

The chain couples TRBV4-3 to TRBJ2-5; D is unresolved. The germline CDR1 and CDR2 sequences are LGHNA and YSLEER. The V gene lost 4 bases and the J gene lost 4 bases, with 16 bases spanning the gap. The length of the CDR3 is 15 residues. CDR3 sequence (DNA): TGCGCCAGCAGCCGAGCAGGACGGCTAGGAGAGACCCAGTACTTC. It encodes CASSRAGRLGETQYF.

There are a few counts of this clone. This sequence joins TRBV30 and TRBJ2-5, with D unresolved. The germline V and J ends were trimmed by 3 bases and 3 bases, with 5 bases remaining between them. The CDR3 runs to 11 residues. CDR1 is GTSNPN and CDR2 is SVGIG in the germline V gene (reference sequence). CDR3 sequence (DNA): TGTGCCTGGAGATCCGAAGAGACCCAGTACTTC. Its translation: CAWRSEETQYF.

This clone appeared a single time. CDR3 DNA sequence: TGTGCCAGCAGCCAAGTAGGATTCACAGATACGCAGTATTTT. Its protein is CASSQVGFTDTQYF. J is TRBJ2-3 and V is TRBV4-2; D is unclear. Deletions cut 1 base from V and 2 bases from J, with 7 bases between. The CDR3 runs 14 residues. CDR1 is LGHNA and CDR2 is YNFKEQ in the germline V gene.

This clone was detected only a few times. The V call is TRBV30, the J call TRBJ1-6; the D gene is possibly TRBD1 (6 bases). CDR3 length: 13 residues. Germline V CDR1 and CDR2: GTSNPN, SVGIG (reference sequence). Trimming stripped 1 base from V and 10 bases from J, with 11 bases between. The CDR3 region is CAWSEGVGSPLHF. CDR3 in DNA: TGTGCCTGGAGTGAGGGGGTGGGGTCACCCCTCCACTTT.

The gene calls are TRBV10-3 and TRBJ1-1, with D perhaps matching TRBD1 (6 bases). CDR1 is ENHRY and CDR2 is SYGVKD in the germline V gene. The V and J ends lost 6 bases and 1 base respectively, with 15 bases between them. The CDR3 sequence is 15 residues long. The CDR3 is CAIRVGQSRNTEAFF. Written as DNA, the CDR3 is TGTGCCATCAGAGTAGGACAGTCCAGGAACACTGAAGCTTTCTTT.

The CDR3 DNA follows: TGCGCCAGCAGCCGCCACCTAAACACCGGGGAGCTGTTTTTT. Amino acid sequence: CASSRHLNTGELFF. J is TRBJ2-2 and V is TRBV4-1, with unresolved D. With 4 bases removed from V and 2 bases from J, the gap between germline ends came to 8 bases. The CDR3 covers 14 residues. The germline CDR1 and CDR2 sequences are MGHRA and YSYEKL.

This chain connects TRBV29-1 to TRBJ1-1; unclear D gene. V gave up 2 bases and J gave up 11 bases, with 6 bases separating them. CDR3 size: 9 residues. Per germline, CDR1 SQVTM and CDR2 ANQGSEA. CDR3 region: CSVESGAFF. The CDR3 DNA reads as TGCAGCGTTGAATCGGGGGCTTTCTTT.

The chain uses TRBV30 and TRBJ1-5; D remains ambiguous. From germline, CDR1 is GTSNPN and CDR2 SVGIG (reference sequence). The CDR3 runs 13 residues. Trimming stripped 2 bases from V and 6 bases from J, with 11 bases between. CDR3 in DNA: TGTGCCTGGAGTTCAGACTATACTCAGCCCCAGCATTTT. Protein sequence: CAWSSDYTQPQHF.

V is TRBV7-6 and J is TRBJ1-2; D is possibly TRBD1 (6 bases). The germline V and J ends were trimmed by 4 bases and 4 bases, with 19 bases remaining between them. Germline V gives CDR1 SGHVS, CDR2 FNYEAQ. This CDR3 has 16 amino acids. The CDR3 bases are TGTGCCAGCAGCTCTATAAATGACAGGAGGGCCTATGGCTACACCTTC. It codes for CASSSINDRRAYGYTF.